The clone carrying this T cell receptor (beta chain) has just a few counts. Per germline, CDR1 SGHTA and CDR2 FQGTGA. This CDR3 has 16 amino acids. Trimming stripped 5 bases from V and 8 bases from J, with 24 bases between. TCR beta CDR3 sequences were amplified from RNA transcripts. TCR CDR3 regions were first amplified by RT-PCR with HTBI primers. One entry per CDR3 protein results from TCRdb running MiXCR on the multiplex PCR reads. This sample yields nearly 600,000 distinct CDR3 sequences, of which 11% to 15% are seen a single time; 7% to 9% belongs to the top ten. This sample is drawn from a study of T cells in Graves' hyperthyroidism and ophthalmopathy.

The rearrangement uses TRBV7-3 and TRBJ2-5; perhaps TRBD2 as D (6 bases). The TCR comes from a woman between 18 and 30 years old with Graves' ophthalmopathy. The source material was blood. CDR3 DNA: TGTGCCAGCAGCCCGAGGGACTCCACACTCAAGATTACCCAGTACTTC. Translation gives CASSPRDSTLKITQYF.